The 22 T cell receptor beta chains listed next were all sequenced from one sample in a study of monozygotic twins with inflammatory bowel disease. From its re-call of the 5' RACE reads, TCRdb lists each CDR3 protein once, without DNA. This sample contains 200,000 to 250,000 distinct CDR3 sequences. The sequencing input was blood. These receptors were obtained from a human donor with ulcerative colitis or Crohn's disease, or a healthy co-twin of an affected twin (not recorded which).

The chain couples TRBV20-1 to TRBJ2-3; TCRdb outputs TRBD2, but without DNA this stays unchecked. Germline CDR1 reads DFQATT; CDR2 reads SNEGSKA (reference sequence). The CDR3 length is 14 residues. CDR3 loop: CSARDSGITDTQYF.

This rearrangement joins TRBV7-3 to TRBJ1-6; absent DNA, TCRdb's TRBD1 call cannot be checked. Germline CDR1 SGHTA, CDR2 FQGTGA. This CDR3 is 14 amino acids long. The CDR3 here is CASSLGTGSSPLHF.

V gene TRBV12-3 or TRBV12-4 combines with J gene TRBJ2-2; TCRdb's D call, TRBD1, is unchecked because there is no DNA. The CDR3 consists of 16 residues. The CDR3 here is CASRRGQGVLLGELFF.

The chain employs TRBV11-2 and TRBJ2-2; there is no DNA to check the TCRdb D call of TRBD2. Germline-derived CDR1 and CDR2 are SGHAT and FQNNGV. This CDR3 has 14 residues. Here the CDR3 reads CASSGSPRRWELFF.

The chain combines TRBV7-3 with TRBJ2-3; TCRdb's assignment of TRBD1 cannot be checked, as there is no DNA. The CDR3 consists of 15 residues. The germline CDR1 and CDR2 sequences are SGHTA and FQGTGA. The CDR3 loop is CASSLSSAQTDTQYF.

The CDR3 reads CASSLSDSSSYEQYF. V is TRBV7-8 and J is TRBJ2-7; TCRdb reports TRBD1, a call that lacks DNA to check it against. The CDR3 contains 15 residues. Germline V gene lookup returns CDR1 SGHVS and CDR2 FQNEAQ.

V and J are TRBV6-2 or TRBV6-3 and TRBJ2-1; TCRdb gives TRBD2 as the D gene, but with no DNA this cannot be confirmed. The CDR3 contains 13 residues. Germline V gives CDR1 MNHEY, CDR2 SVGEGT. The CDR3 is CASSGGRTVEQFF.

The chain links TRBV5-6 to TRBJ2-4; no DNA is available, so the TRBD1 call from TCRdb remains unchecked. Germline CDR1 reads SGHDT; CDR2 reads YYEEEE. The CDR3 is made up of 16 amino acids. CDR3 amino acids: CASSYYRDRDGNIQYF.

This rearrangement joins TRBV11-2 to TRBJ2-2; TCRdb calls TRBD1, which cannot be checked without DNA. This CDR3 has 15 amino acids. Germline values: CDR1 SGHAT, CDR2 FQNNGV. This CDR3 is CASSLRTGPTGELFF.

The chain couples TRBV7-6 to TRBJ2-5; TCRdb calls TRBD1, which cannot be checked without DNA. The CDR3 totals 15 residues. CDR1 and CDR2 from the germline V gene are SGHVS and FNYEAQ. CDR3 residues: CASSSFFGGQETQYF.

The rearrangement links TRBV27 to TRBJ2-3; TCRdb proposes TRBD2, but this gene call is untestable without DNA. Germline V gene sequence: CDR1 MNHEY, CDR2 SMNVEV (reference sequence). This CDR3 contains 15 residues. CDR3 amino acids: CASTSGRARTDTQYF.

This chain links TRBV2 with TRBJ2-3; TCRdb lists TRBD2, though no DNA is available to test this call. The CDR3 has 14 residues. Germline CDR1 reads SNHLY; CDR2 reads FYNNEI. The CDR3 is CASSEGLYTDTQYF.

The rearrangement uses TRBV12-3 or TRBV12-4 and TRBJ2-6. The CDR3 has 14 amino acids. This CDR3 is CASRQNSGANVLTF.

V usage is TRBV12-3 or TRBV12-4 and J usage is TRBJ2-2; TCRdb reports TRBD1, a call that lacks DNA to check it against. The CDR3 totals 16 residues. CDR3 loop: CASSLWVRGLDGELFF.

The CDR3 loop is CATSPGTSGTSTDTQYF. The J gene is TRBJ2-3, the V gene TRBV15; TCRdb's assignment of TRBD2 cannot be checked, as there is no DNA. The CDR3 has 17 residues. The V gene's germline CDR1 is LNHNV and CDR2 YYDKDF (reference sequence). Full variable domain (remainder filled in from reference TRBV15 and TRBJ2-3): DAMVIQNPRYQVTQFGKPVTLSCSQTLNHNVMYWYQQKSSQAPKLLFHYYDKDFNNEADTPDNFQSRRPNTSFCFLDIRSPGLGDTAMYLCATSPGTSGTSTDTQYFGPGTRLTVL.

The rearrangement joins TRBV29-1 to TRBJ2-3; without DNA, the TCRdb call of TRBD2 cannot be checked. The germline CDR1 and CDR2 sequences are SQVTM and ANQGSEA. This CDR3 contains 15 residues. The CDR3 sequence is CSVARTSGGTDTQYF.

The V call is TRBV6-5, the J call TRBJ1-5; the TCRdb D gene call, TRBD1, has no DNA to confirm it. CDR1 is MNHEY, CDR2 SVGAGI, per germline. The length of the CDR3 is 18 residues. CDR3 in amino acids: CASSYSSGAMRGNQPQHF.

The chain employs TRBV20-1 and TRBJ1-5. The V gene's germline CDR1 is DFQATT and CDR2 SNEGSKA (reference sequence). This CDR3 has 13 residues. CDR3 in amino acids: CSARARSNQPQHF.

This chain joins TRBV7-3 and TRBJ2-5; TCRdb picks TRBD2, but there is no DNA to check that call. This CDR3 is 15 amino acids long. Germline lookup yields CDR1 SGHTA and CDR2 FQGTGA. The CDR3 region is CASSPAGGPGETQYF. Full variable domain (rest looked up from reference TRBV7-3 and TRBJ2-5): GAGVSQTPSNKVTEKGKYVELRCDPISGHTALYWYRQSLGQGPEFLIYFQGTGAADDSGLPNDRFFAVRPEGSVSTLKIQRTERGDSAVYLCASSPAGGPGETQYFGPGTRLLVL.

This CDR3 reads CASSRRRDQPQHF. This chain joins TRBV4-1 and TRBJ1-5. The V gene's germline CDR1 is MGHRA and CDR2 YSYEKL. The CDR3 is made up of 13 amino acids.

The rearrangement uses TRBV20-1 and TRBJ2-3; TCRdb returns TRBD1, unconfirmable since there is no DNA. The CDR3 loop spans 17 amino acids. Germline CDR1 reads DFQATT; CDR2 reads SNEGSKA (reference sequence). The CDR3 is CSARDRVRGGAGDTQYF.

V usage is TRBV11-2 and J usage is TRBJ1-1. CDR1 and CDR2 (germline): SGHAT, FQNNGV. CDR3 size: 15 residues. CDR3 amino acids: CASSSSGFMNTEAFF.